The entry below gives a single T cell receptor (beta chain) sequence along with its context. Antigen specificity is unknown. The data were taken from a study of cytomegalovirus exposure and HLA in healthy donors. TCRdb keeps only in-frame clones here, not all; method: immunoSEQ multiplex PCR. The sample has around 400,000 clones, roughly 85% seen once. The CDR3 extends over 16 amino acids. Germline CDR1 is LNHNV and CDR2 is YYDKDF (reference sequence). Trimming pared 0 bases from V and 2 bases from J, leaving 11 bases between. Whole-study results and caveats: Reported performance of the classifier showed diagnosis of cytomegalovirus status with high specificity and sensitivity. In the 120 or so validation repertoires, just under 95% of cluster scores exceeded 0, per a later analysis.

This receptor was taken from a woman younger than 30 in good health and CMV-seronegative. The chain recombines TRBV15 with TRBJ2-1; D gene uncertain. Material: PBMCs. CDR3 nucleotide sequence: TGTGCCACCAGCAGAGATGGCCTGCCAGCCTACAATGAGCAGTTCTTC. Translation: CATSRDGLPAYNEQFF.